This paragraph covers one T cell receptor (beta chain) sequence. Its antigen remains unknown. The CDR3 length is 13 residues. The V end was cut by 6 bases, the J end by 2 bases, with 8 bases between. The germline CDR1 and CDR2 sequences are SNHLY and FYNNEI. The data originate from a study of T cells in narcolepsy. Study context: Patients with NT1 or NT2 and healthy control donors were enrolled. Broader study findings: Autoreactive clonotypes reportedly recurred in blood of same and different patients, not controls. In some patient and control memory CD4+ samples, autoreactive clones were absent. Same-patient CSF and blood CD4+ T cell clonotypes included HCRT-specific and TRIB2-specific autoreactive ones.

Clones were sequenced by immunoSEQ multiplex PCR, and TCRdb holds only the in-frame ones, with some missing. The table lists 20,000 to 30,000 clones, more than 80% of them singletons. The sequencing sample was made of CD45RA- memory CD4+ T cells from PBMCs. This TCR was sampled from a human donor with narcolepsy. V is TRBV2 and J is TRBJ2-1; D possibly corresponds to TRBD2 (6 bases). The CDR3 DNA sequence: TGTGCCAGCAGCTCGGGAGCCTACAATGAGCAGTTCTTC. Translating gives CASSSGAYNEQFF.